Below are 10 T cell receptor beta chains sequenced from a single sample in a study of T cells in Graves' hyperthyroidism and ophthalmopathy. The CDR3 regions of TCR beta were amplified from RNA transcripts. A first-round RT-PCR of the TCR CDR3 used the HTBI primer set. TCRdb ran MiXCR on the multiplex PCR reads and lists one entry per CDR3 protein. The data hold about 290,000 distinct CDR3 sequences, with roughly 15% observed a single time. Material: blood. Receptors were obtained from a woman aged 45-65 years with Graves' hyperthyroidism that later progressed to Graves' ophthalmopathy.

To note about this clonotype: A much larger clone differs by one base, so this may be a read error. V is TRBV7-9 and J is TRBJ2-7; the D gene is possibly TRBD1 (5 bases). V was shortened by 4 bases and J by 6 bases, with 10 bases between the two germline ends. Germline CDR1 and CDR2: SEHNR and FQNEAQ (reference sequence). The CDR3 totals 12 residues. The CDR3 sequence: CASSSRVLEQYF. The CDR3 DNA reads as TGTGCCAGCAGCTCCAGGGTTCTCGAGCAGTACTTC.

This clonotype was observed many times. This sequence joins TRBV13 and TRBJ2-3; possibly TRBD1 or TRBD2 for D (6 bases each). Germline V gives CDR1 PRHDT, CDR2 FYEKMQ (reference sequence). This CDR3 region has 15 residues. V lost 4 bases and J lost 0, with 11 bases in between. The CDR3 sequence is CASSWRGDSTDTQYF. CDR3 bases: TGTGCCAGCAGCTGGAGGGGGGATAGCACAGATACGCAGTATTTT.

There are many counts of this clonotype. This chain uses TRBV5-1 with TRBJ2-7; D assignment may be TRBD1 or TRBD2 (5 bases each). Germline V gene lookup returns CDR1 SGHRS and CDR2 YFSETQ. There are 15 residues in the CDR3. The V end was cut by 1 base, the J end by 6 bases, with 17 bases between. DNA for the CDR3: TGCGCCAGCAGCTTGTCTCCCAACGGGGCCTCCGAGCAGTACTTC. This codes for CASSLSPNGASEQYF.

About this clonotype itself: It may be a read error: a sequence one base away is much more abundant. The chain uses TRBV27 and TRBJ2-3, with TRBD2 identical over 8 bases. CDR3 length: 16 amino acids. Per the germline V gene, CDR1 is MNHEY and CDR2 is SMNVEV (reference sequence). CDR3 protein: CAGSFNSGTPKDTQYF. The CDR3 region has the DNA TGTGCCGGCAGTTTCAATAGCGGGACCCCCAAAGATACGCAGTATTTT.

This clonotype was detected many times. The chain carries TRBV7-2 and TRBJ2-2, with TRBD2 matching 11 bases. Germline CDR1 is SGHTA and CDR2 is FQGNSA. The CDR3 runs 14 residues. Trimming removed 4 bases from V and 7 bases from J; junction bases left unmatched: 2. CDR3 DNA: TGTGCCAGCAGCTCGGGACTAGCGGACGGGGAGCTGTTTTTT. Its protein is CASSSGLADGELFF.

This clonotype was seen at least ten times. The V and J genes are TRBV18 and TRBJ2-1; D is possibly TRBD1 or TRBD2 (6 bases each). The CDR3 is made up of 15 amino acids. From germline, CDR1 is KGHSH and CDR2 LQKENI. The V and J ends lost 2 bases and 7 bases respectively, with 15 bases between them. CDR3 DNA sequence: TGTGCCAGCTCACCAGGAGGGGGAGAGGGGAATGAGCAGTTCTTC. Translating it yields CASSPGGGEGNEQFF.

In its sample, this clonotype was seen many times. The V gene is TRBV18, the J gene TRBJ1-5, with 7 bases that match TRBD1. Trimming took 4 bases from V and 2 from J; bases not matched to a gene: 11. This CDR3 region has 17 residues. Germline lookup yields CDR1 KGHSH and CDR2 LQKENI. In DNA form, the CDR3 reads TGTGCCAGCTCACAGCAGCAGACAACAGGGGGCAATCAGCCCCAGCATTTT. It is translated as CASSQQQTTGGNQPQHF.

This clonotype was seen at least ten times. This chain joins TRBV30 and TRBJ1-2; TRBD1 matches at 7 bases. The CDR3 totals 15 residues. Per the germline V gene, CDR1 is GTSNPN and CDR2 is SVGIG (reference sequence). The V and J ends lost 5 bases and 3 bases, in that order; junction bases with no gene match: 12. The CDR3 DNA follows: TGTGCCTGGGCTAAAAAGGACAGGAGAGACTATGGCTACACCTTC. Translated: CAWAKKDRRDYGYTF.

The table lists this clonotype with many counts. Written as DNA, the CDR3 is TGCAGCGTTGTACCTAGCTCGGATACGCAGTATTTT. Protein sequence: CSVVPSSDTQYF. The chain employs TRBV29-1 and TRBJ2-3, with D possibly TRBD2 on 5 matching bases. The germline gives CDR1 SQVTM, CDR2 ANQGSEA. Deletions cut 4 bases from V and 6 bases from J, with 11 bases between. The CDR3 runs 12 residues.

This clonotype was found many times. CDR3 in amino acids: CASSLNIYEQYF. The CDR3, as DNA: TGTGCCAGCAGTTTGAACATCTACGAGCAGTACTTC. The J gene is TRBJ2-7, the V gene TRBV27; unclear D gene. Germline V lookup: CDR1 MNHEY, CDR2 SMNVEV (reference sequence). V was clipped by 3 bases and J by 3 bases, with 6 bases between them. The length of the CDR3 is 12 residues.